This TCR beta chain was captured by sequencing in a study of neurological immune-mediated disorders. Study-level points and caveats: The greatest TCR clonal expansion occurred in HTLV-1-associated myelopathy and the least in multiple sclerosis, which fell below healthy controls. None of the CDR3 amino acid sequences found in expanded clones was shared across subjects. This suggests that the TCR-beta repertoires were private in all groups.

This clonotype was recorded many times. Its antigen is currently unknown. MiXCR was run by TCRdb on the 5' RACE reads, yielding one entry per CDR3 protein. The data contain roughly 80,000 distinct CDR3 sequences, 15% to 20% of them singletons. This CDR3 comprises 14 residues. V lost 2 bases, J lost 2 bases, and 9 bases lay in between. The germline V gene has CDR1 ENHRY and CDR2 SYGVKD. V gene TRBV10-3 combines with J gene TRBJ2-5, with D maybe TRBD1 (5 bases). The sequencing input was PBMCs. This receptor was identified in a woman aged 40 to 50 in good health. In DNA, the CDR3 is TGTGCCATCAGTGAGGGGTCAGGGCAAGAGACCCAGTACTTC. Translation gives CAISEGSGQETQYF.